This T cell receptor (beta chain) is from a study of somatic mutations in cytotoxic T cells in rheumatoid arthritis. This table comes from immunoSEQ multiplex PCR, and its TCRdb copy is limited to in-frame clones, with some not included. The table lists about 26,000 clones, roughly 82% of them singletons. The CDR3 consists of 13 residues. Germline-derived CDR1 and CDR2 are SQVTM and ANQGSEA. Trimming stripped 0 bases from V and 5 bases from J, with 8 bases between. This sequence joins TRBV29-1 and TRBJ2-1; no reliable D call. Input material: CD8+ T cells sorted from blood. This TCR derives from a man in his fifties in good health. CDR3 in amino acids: CSVEDLEHNEQFF. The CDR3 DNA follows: TGCAGCGTTGAAGATCTTGAGCACAATGAGCAGTTCTTC.